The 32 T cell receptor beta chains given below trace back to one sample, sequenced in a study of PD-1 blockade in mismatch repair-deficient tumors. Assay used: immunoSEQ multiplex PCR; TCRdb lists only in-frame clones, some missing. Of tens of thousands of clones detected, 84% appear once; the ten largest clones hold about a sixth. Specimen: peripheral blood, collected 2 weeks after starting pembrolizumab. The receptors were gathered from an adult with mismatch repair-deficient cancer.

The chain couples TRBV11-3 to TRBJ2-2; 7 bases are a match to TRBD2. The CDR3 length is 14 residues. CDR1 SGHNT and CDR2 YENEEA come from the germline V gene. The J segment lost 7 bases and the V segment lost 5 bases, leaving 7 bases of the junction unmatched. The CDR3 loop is CASSPGLGFGELFF. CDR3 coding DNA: TGTGCCAGCAGCCCCGGACTAGGATTCGGGGAGCTGTTTTTT.

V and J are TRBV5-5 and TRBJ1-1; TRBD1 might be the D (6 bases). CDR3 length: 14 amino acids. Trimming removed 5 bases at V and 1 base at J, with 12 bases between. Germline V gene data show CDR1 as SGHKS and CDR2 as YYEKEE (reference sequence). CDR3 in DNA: TGTGCCAGCAGTATTGACAGGAGGAACACTGAAGCTTTCTTT. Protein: CASSIDRRNTEAFF.

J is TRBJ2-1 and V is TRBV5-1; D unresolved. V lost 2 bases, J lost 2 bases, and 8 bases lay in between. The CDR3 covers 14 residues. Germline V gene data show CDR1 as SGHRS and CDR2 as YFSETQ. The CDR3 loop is CASSLRTTYNEQFF. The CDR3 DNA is TGCGCCAGCAGCTTACGTACAACCTACAATGAGCAGTTCTTC. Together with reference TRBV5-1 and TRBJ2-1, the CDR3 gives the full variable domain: KAGVTQTPRYLIKTRGQQVTLSCSPISGHRSVSWYQQTPGQGLQFLFEYFSETQRNKGNFPGRFSGRQFSNSRSEMNVSTLELGDSALYLCASSLRTTYNEQFFGPGTRLTVL.

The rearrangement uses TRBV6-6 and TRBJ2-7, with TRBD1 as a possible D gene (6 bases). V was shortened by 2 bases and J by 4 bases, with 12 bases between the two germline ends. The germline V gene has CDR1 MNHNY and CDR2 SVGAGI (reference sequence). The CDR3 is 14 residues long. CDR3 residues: CASSYRGQIYEQYF. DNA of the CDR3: TGTGCCAGCAGTTACCGGGGACAAATTTACGAGCAGTACTTC.

This CDR3 reads CASSEDRDRAPWETQYF. The CDR3 DNA reads TGTGCCAGCAGTGAGGACCGGGACAGGGCCCCCTGGGAGACCCAGTACTTC. The rearrangement uses TRBV28 and TRBJ2-5; 9 nucleotides match TRBD1. Per the germline V gene, CDR1 is MDHEN and CDR2 is SYDVKM. The V and J ends lost 5 bases and 5 bases, in that order; junction bases with no gene match: 15. The CDR3 is made up of 17 amino acids. The full variable domain, rest sourced from reference TRBV28 and TRBJ2-5, is DVKVTQSSRYLVKRTGEKVFLECVQDMDHENMFWYRQDPGLGLRLIYFSYDVKMKEKGDIPEGYSVSREKKERFSLILESASTNQTSMYLCASSEDRDRAPWETQYFGPGTRLLVL.

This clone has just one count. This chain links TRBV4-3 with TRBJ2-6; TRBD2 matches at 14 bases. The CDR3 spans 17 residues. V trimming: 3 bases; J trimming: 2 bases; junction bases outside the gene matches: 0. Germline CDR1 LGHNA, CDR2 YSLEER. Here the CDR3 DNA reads TGCGCCAGCAGCCAGGGACTAGCGGGAGCTGGGGCCAACGTCCTGACTTTC. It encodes CASSQGLAGAGANVLTF.

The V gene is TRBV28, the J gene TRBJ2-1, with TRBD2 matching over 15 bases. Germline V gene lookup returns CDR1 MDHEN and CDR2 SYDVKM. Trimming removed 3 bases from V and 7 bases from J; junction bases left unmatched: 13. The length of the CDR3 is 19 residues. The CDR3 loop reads CASSLLGLAGGSRVNEQFF. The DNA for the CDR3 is TGTGCCAGCAGTTTGCTCGGACTAGCGGGAGGGTCGAGGGTGAATGAGCAGTTCTTC.

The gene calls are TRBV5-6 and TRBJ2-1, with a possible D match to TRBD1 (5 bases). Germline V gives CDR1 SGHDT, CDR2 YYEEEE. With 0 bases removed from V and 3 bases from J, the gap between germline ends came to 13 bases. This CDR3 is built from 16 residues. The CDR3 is CASSLARQGVYNEQFF. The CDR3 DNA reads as TGTGCCAGCAGCTTGGCGCGGCAGGGCGTCTACAATGAGCAGTTCTTC.

CDR3 nucleotide sequence: TGTGCCAGCAGTTACGAGGGGGCCGATGGCTACACCTTC. It is translated as CASSYEGADGYTF. The chain is built from TRBV6-5 and TRBJ1-2; 7 nucleotides align to TRBD1. The germline CDR1 and CDR2 sequences are MNHEY and SVGAGI. V dropped 2 bases and J dropped 6; count of bases not matched to a gene: 3. The CDR3 runs 13 residues.

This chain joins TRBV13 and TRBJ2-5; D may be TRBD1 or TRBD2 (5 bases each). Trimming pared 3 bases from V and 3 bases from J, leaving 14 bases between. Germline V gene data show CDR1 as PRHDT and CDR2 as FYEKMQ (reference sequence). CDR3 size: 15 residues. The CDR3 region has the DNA TGTGCCAGCAGCTTTAGTAGGAGAGGGGAAGAGACCCAGTACTTC. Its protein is CASSFSRRGEETQYF. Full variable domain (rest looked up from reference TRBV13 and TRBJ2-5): AAGVIQSPRHLIKEKRETATLKCYPIPRHDTVYWYQQGPGQDPQFLISFYEKMQSDKGSIPDRFSAQQFSDYHSELNMSSLELGDSALYFCASSFSRRGEETQYFGPGTRLLVL.

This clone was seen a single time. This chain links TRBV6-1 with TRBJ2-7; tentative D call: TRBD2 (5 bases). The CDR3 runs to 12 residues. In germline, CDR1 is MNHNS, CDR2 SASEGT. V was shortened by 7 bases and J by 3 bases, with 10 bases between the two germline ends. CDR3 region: CASNIRGYEQYF. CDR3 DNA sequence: TGTGCCAGCAATATCCGGGGCTACGAGCAGTACTTC.

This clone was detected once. The CDR3 sequence: CSVNTYNEQFF. DNA of the CDR3: TGCAGCGTAAATACCTACAATGAGCAGTTCTTC. V and J are TRBV29-1 and TRBJ2-1; D is unclear. V was shortened by 6 bases and J by 2 bases, with 5 bases between the two germline ends. The length of the CDR3 is 11 residues. Per germline, CDR1 SQVTM and CDR2 ANQGSEA.

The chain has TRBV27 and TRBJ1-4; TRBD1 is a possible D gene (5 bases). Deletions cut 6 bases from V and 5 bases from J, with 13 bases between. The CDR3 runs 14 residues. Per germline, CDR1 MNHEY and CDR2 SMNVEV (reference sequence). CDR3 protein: CASSKRAGNEKLFF. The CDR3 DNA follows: TGTGCCAGCAGCAAAAGGGCAGGGAATGAAAAACTGTTTTTT.

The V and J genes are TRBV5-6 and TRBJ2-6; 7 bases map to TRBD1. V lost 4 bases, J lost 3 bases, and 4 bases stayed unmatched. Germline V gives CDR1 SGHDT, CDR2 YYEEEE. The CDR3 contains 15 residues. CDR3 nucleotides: TGTGCCAGCAGCGCCGGGGACAGTGGGGCCAACGTCCTGACTTTC. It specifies CASSAGDSGANVLTF.

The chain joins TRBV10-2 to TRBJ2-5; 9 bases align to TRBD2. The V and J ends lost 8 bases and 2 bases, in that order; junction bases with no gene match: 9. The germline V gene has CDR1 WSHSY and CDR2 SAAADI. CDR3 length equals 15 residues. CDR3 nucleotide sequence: TGCGCCAGCCGTGTCCTAGCGGGAAAACAAGAGACCCAGTACTTC. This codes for CASRVLAGKQETQYF.

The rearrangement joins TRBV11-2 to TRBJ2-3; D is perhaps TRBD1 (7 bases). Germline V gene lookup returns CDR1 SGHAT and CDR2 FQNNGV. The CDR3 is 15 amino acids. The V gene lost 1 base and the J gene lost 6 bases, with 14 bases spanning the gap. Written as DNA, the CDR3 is TGTGCCAGCAGCTTAGGAGTCAGGGGGAGGGATACGCAGTATTTT. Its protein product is CASSLGVRGRDTQYF.

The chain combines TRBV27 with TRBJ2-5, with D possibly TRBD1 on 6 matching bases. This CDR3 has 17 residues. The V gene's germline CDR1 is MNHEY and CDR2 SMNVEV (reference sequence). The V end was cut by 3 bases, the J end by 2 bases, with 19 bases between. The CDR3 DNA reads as TGTGCCAGCAGTTTTGCCGATCGGGGTAGGGGGCAAGAGACCCAGTACTTC. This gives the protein CASSFADRGRGQETQYF.

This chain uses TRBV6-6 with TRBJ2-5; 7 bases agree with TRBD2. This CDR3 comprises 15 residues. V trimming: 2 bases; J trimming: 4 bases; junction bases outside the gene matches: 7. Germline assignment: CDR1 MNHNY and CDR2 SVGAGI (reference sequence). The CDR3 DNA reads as TGTGCCAGCAGTTACGGCGGGAGTAGCGGAGAGACCCAGTACTTC. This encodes CASSYGGSSGETQYF.

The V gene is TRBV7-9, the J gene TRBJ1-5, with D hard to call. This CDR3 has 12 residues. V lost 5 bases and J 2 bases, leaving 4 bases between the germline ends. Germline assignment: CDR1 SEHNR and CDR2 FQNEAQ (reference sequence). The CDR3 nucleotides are TGTGCCAGCAGCCCCGGCAATCAGCCCCAGCATTTT. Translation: CASSPGNQPQHF. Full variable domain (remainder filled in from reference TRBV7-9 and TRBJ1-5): DTGVSQNPRHKITKRGQNVTFRCDPISEHNRLYWYRQTLGQGPEFLTYFQNEAQLEKSRLLSDRFSAERPKGSFSTLEIQRTEQGDSAMYLCASSPGNQPQHFGDGTRLSIL.

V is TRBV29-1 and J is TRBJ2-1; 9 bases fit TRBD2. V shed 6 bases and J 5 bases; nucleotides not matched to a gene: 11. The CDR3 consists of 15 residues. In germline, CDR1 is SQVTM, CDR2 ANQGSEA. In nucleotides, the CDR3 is TGCAGCGTCTTGGGCGGGAGGGGGGTTGACAATGAGCAGTTCTTC. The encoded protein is CSVLGGRGVDNEQFF.

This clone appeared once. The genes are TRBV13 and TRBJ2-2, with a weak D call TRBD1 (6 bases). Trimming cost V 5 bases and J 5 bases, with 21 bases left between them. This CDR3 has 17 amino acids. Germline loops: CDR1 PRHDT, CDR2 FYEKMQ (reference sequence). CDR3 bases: TGTGCCAGCAGCCTTGGGACACCAACCGAACAGACCGGGGAGCTGTTTTTT. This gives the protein CASSLGTPTEQTGELFF.

The CDR3 spells CASSIYGTASYEQYF. The CDR3 DNA is TGTGCCAGTAGTATTTACGGGACCGCTTCCTACGAGCAGTACTTC. This chain joins TRBV19 and TRBJ2-7; D tentatively reads TRBD1 or TRBD2 (5 bases each). The CDR3 spans 15 residues. Germline CDR1 is LNHDA and CDR2 is SQIVND (reference sequence). V lost 3 bases, J lost 1 base, and 13 bases lay in between.

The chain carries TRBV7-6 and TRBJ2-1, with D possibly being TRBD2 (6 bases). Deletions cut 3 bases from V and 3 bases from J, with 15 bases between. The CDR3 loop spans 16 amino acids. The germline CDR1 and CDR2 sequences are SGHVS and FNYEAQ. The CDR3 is CASSFRPTGSYNEQFF. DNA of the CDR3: TGTGCCAGCAGCTTTCGACCCACCGGGAGCTACAATGAGCAGTTCTTC. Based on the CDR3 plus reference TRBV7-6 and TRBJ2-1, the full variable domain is GAGVSQSPRYKVTKRGQDVALRCDPISGHVSLYWYRQALGQGPEFLTYFNYEAQQDKSGLPNDRFSAERPEGSISTLTIQRTEQRDSAMYRCASSFRPTGSYNEQFFGPGTRLTVL.

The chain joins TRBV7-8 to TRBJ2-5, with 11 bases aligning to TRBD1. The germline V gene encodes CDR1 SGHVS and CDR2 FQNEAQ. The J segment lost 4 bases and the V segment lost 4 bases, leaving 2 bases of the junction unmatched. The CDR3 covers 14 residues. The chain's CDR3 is CASSSGTGGETQYF. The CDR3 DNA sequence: TGTGCCAGCAGCTCCGGGACAGGGGGAGAGACCCAGTACTTC.

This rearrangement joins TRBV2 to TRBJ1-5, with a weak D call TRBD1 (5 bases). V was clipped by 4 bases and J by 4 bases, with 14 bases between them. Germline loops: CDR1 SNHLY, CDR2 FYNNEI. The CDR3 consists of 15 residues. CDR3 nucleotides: TGTGCCAGCAGTGGGGTGAGGGACCCAAATCAGCCCCAGCATTTT. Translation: CASSGVRDPNQPQHF.

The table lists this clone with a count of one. CDR3 bases: TGCGCCAGCAGACGCGGACTAGCGGGAGGGACTAGCACAGATACGCAGTATTTT. This translates into CASRRGLAGGTSTDTQYF. The genes are TRBV4-1 and TRBJ2-3, with 15 bases fitting TRBD2. Trimming removed 6 bases from V and 0 bases from J; junction bases left unmatched: 7. CDR1 is MGHRA, CDR2 YSYEKL, per germline. The CDR3 length is 18 residues.

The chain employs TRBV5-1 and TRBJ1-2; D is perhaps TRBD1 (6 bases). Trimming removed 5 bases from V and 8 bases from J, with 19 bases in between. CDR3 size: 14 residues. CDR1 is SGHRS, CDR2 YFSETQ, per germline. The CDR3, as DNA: TGCGCCAGCAGTTTAGGACAGTCGTTTTCGGGCTACACCTTC. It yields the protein CASSLGQSFSGYTF.

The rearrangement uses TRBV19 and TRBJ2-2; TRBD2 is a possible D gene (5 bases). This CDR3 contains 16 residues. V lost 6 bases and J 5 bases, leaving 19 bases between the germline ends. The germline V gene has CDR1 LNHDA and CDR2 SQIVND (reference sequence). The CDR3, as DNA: TGTGCCAGTAGCTCCCGGGAAGGGAGTCGGACCGGGGAGCTGTTTTTT. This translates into CASSSREGSRTGELFF.

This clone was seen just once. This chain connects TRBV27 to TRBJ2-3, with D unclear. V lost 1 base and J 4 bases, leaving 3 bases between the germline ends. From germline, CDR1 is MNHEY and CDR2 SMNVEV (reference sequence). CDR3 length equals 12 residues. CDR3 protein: CASSLYPDTQYF. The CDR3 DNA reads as TGTGCCAGCAGTTTATACCCAGATACGCAGTATTTT.

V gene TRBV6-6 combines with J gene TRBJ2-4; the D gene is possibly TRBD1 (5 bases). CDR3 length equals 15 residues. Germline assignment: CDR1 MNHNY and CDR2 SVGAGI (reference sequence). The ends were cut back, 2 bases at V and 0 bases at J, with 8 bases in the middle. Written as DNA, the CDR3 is TGTGCCAGCAGTTACAGGACATCAGCCAAAAACATTCAGTACTTC. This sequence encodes CASSYRTSAKNIQYF.

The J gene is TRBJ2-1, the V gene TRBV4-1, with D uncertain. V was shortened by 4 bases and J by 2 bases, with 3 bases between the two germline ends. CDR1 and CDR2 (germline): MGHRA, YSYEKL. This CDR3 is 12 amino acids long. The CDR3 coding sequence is TGCGCCAGCAGCCCACCCTACAATGAGCAGTTCTTC. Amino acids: CASSPPYNEQFF.

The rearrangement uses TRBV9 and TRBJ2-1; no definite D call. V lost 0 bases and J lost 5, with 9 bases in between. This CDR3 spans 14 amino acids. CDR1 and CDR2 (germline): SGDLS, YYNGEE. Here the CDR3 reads CASSVAQVNNEQFF. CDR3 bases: TGTGCCAGCAGCGTAGCACAAGTGAACAATGAGCAGTTCTTC.